The clone carrying this TCR beta chain occurred once. The data stem from a study of control samples from healthy donors and cancer patients. CDR3 length: 16 residues. Per the germline V gene, CDR1 is MGHDK and CDR2 is SYGVNS. Germline trimming cut 1 base from V and 2 bases from J; bases unmatched to any gene: 3. Using immunoSEQ multiplex PCR, the repertoire was profiled, and TCRdb retains in-frame clones only, with some absent. The sample lists over 90,000 clones; around 90% were seen once. The chain recombines TRBV25-1 with TRBJ2-2; TRBD2 matches 8 bases. The receptor was isolated from a woman aged 18-35 years in good health. The sequenced sample consisted of blood. The CDR3 here is CASSEWAGGNTGELFF. The CDR3 nucleotides are TGTGCCAGCAGTGAATGGGCGGGGGGAAACACCGGGGAGCTGTTTTTT.